The rows below give T cell receptor beta chains drawn from one sample of a study of cytomegalovirus exposure and HLA in healthy donors. Clones were sequenced by immunoSEQ multiplex PCR, and TCRdb holds only the in-frame ones, with some missing. Here the sample spans 150,000 to 200,000 clones, about 76% being singletons. Sequenced sample: PBMCs. Receptors originate from a male donor in good health and CMV-seropositive. CDR3s include the opening cysteine and the closing phenylalanine or tryptophan. Fields, in order: J gene, D gene, clone size, V gene, CDR3 protein, CDR3 DNA. The D gene is left open where the match is weak. The size field is filled for only some rows; it gives once, few, many or a size class.

j_call: TRBJ2-3
d_call: -
clone_size: -
v_call: TRBV15
cdr3_aa: CATSRDGGRDSRQYF
cdr3_nt: TGTGCCACCAGCAGAGATGGGGGTAGGGACTCGAGACAGTATTTT

j_call: TRBJ2-7
d_call: -
clone_size: once
v_call: TRBV28
cdr3_aa: CASSFLTYEQYF
cdr3_nt: TGTGCCAGCAGCTTCTTAACCTACGAGCAGTACTTC

j_call: TRBJ2-2
d_call: -
clone_size: once
v_call: TRBV28
cdr3_aa: CASSLQTGIGELFF
cdr3_nt: TGTGCCAGCAGTCTTCAGACAGGCATCGGGGAGCTGTTTTTT

j_call: TRBJ2-7
d_call: -
clone_size: few
v_call: TRBV5-1
cdr3_aa: CASRRMGGPGEQYF
cdr3_nt: TGCGCCAGCAGGAGAATGGGGGGACCAGGCGAGCAGTACTTC

j_call: TRBJ2-3
d_call: -
clone_size: once
v_call: TRBV11-1
cdr3_aa: CASSLTQAKDTQYF
cdr3_nt: TGTGCCAGCAGCTTAACACAGGCGAAAGATACGCAGTATTTT

j_call: TRBJ2-2
d_call: TRBD1
clone_size: -
v_call: TRBV27
cdr3_aa: CASGPYRGSWTGELFF
cdr3_nt: TGTGCCAGCGGACCCTACAGGGGTTCTTGGACCGGGGAGCTGTTTTTT

j_call: TRBJ1-5
d_call: -
clone_size: few
v_call: TRBV11-2
cdr3_aa: CASSLGLDGYQPQHF
cdr3_nt: TGTGCCAGCAGCTTAGGGCTCGACGGGTATCAGCCCCAGCATTTT

j_call: TRBJ2-3
d_call: TRBD2
clone_size: -
v_call: TRBV18
cdr3_aa: CASFETSGGAGDTQYF
cdr3_nt: TGTGCCAGCTTCGAGACTAGCGGGGGGGCCGGAGATACGCAGTATTTT

j_call: TRBJ1-2
d_call: TRBD1
clone_size: -
v_call: TRBV6-5
cdr3_aa: CASMQGEYGYTF
cdr3_nt: TGTGCCAGCATGCAGGGGGAGTATGGCTACACCTTC

j_call: TRBJ1-2
d_call: TRBD1
clone_size: -
v_call: TRBV19
cdr3_aa: CASGDRAGYGYTF
cdr3_nt: TGTGCCAGTGGGGACAGGGCGGGTTATGGCTACACCTTC

j_call: TRBJ2-7
d_call: -
clone_size: -
v_call: TRBV11-1
cdr3_aa: CASSLSGSSYEQYF
cdr3_nt: TGTGCCAGCAGCTTGTCCGGGAGCTCCTACGAGCAGTACTTC

j_call: TRBJ2-7
d_call: TRBD1
clone_size: -
v_call: TRBV7-9
cdr3_aa: CASSRPDRGRYEQYF
cdr3_nt: TGTGCCAGCAGCCGTCCGGACAGGGGCAGGTACGAGCAGTACTTC

j_call: TRBJ2-7
d_call: -
clone_size: -
v_call: TRBV30
cdr3_aa: CAWRSQGGEQYF
cdr3_nt: TGTGCCTGGAGAAGCCAGGGGGGCGAGCAGTACTTC

j_call: TRBJ2-7
d_call: -
clone_size: few
v_call: TRBV11-2
cdr3_aa: CASSLDSYEQYF
cdr3_nt: TGTGCCAGCAGCCTAGATAGCTACGAGCAGTACTTC

j_call: TRBJ2-5
d_call: TRBD1
clone_size: -
v_call: TRBV19
cdr3_aa: CASSDRVGLETQYF
cdr3_nt: TGTGCCAGTTCGGACAGGGTTGGATTGGAGACCCAGTACTTC

j_call: TRBJ1-5
d_call: -
clone_size: -
v_call: TRBV2
cdr3_aa: CASSEREGRNQPQHF
cdr3_nt: TGTGCCAGCAGTGAACGGGAGGGAAGGAATCAGCCCCAGCATTTT

j_call: TRBJ2-1
d_call: TRBD2
clone_size: -
v_call: TRBV19
cdr3_aa: CASSISGGSYNEQFF
cdr3_nt: TGTGCCAGTAGTATTAGCGGGGGGTCCTACAATGAGCAGTTCTTC

j_call: TRBJ2-1
d_call: TRBD1
clone_size: -
v_call: TRBV7-2
cdr3_aa: CASSSDRVTEQFF
cdr3_nt: TGTGCCAGCAGCTCGGACAGGGTCACTGAGCAGTTCTTC

j_call: TRBJ1-4
d_call: -
clone_size: -
v_call: TRBV9
cdr3_aa: CASSVAPRTGEKLFF
cdr3_nt: TGTGCCAGCAGCGTAGCCCCACGGACGGGGGAAAAACTGTTTTTT

j_call: TRBJ2-2
d_call: TRBD1
clone_size: once
v_call: TRBV5-4
cdr3_aa: CASSSGQALNTGELFF
cdr3_nt: TGTGCCAGCAGCTCGGGACAGGCACTGAACACCGGGGAGCTGTTTTTT

j_call: TRBJ1-1
d_call: -
clone_size: -
v_call: TRBV9
cdr3_aa: CASSPTESATEAFF
cdr3_nt: TGTGCCAGCAGCCCAACAGAGAGTGCAACTGAAGCTTTCTTT

j_call: TRBJ2-1
d_call: TRBD2
clone_size: -
v_call: TRBV2
cdr3_aa: CATMTSGRSYNEQFF
cdr3_nt: TGTGCCACCATGACTAGCGGGAGGAGCTACAATGAGCAGTTCTTC

j_call: TRBJ2-3
d_call: -
clone_size: few
v_call: TRBV5-1
cdr3_aa: CASSSGVTDTQYF
cdr3_nt: TGCGCCAGCAGCTCAGGGGTCACAGATACGCAGTATTTT

j_call: TRBJ1-4
d_call: -
clone_size: -
v_call: TRBV29-1
cdr3_aa: CSGGDVTNEKLFF
cdr3_nt: TGCAGCGGCGGGGATGTGACTAATGAAAAACTGTTTTTT

j_call: TRBJ2-7
d_call: TRBD2
clone_size: -
v_call: TRBV4-3
cdr3_aa: CASSRAGGDEQYF
cdr3_nt: TGCGCCAGCAGTCGAGCGGGAGGGGACGAGCAGTACTTC

j_call: TRBJ2-1
d_call: TRBD2
clone_size: -
v_call: TRBV28
cdr3_aa: CASSLLSTSGYNEQFF
cdr3_nt: TGTGCCAGCAGTTTATTGTCGACTAGCGGGTACAATGAGCAGTTCTTC

j_call: TRBJ2-1
d_call: TRBD2
clone_size: few
v_call: TRBV6-4
cdr3_aa: CASSEGLARGEQFF
cdr3_nt: TGTGCCAGCAGTGAAGGACTAGCTCGTGGTGAGCAGTTCTTC

j_call: TRBJ1-2
d_call: -
clone_size: -
v_call: TRBV7-9
cdr3_aa: CASSRGRTIQGGYTF
cdr3_nt: TGTGCCAGCAGCCGTGGACGAACTATTCAGGGTGGCTACACCTTC

j_call: TRBJ1-1
d_call: -
clone_size: once
v_call: TRBV6-5
cdr3_aa: CASSEVSRSAEAFF
cdr3_nt: TGTGCCAGCAGTGAAGTTTCGAGGAGTGCTGAAGCTTTCTTT

j_call: TRBJ1-5
d_call: TRBD1
clone_size: -
v_call: TRBV7-6
cdr3_aa: CASSPKHATTGGNQPQHF
cdr3_nt: TGTGCCAGCAGCCCCAAACACGCAACGACAGGGGGGAATCAGCCCCAGCATTTT

j_call: TRBJ2-1
d_call: TRBD2
clone_size: -
v_call: TRBV9
cdr3_aa: CASSARTSGHYNEQFF
cdr3_nt: TGTGCCAGCAGCGCACGGACTAGCGGCCATTACAATGAGCAGTTCTTC

j_call: TRBJ2-1
d_call: -
clone_size: -
v_call: TRBV7-9
cdr3_aa: CASSTSPLDYNEQFF
cdr3_nt: TGTGCCAGCAGCACAAGCCCGCTAGACTACAATGAGCAGTTCTTC

j_call: TRBJ2-5
d_call: TRBD2
clone_size: -
v_call: TRBV2
cdr3_aa: CASSPIPGTSGGGETQYF
cdr3_nt: TGTGCCAGCAGCCCAATCCCCGGGACTAGCGGGGGGGGAGAGACCCAGTACTTC

j_call: TRBJ2-1
d_call: -
clone_size: -
v_call: TRBV6-5
cdr3_aa: CASSPRTRAYNEQFF
cdr3_nt: TGTGCCAGCAGTCCGCGGACGAGGGCGTACAATGAGCAGTTCTTC

j_call: TRBJ2-7
d_call: -
clone_size: few
v_call: TRBV4-1
cdr3_aa: CASSPALVGHEQYF
cdr3_nt: TGCGCCAGCAGCCCCGCCCTGGTTGGGCACGAGCAGTACTTC

j_call: TRBJ1-2
d_call: TRBD1
clone_size: -
v_call: TRBV28
cdr3_aa: CASSPPRDRDGYTF
cdr3_nt: TGTGCCAGCAGCCCGCCCCGGGACAGGGATGGCTACACCTTC

j_call: TRBJ2-7
d_call: -
clone_size: few
v_call: TRBV5-5
cdr3_aa: CASTSSNRGVYEQYF
cdr3_nt: TGTGCCAGCACCTCCAGTAATCGGGGTGTATACGAGCAGTACTTC

j_call: TRBJ2-1
d_call: TRBD2
clone_size: -
v_call: TRBV5-3
cdr3_aa: CARSLAKRGAFNEQFF
cdr3_nt: TGTGCCAGAAGCTTGGCCAAGCGGGGGGCTTTTAATGAGCAGTTCTTC

j_call: TRBJ1-2
d_call: TRBD1
clone_size: -
v_call: TRBV19
cdr3_aa: CASSAGQGFYGYTF
cdr3_nt: TGTGCCAGTAGTGCGGGACAGGGTTTCTATGGCTACACCTTC

j_call: TRBJ1-2
d_call: -
clone_size: -
v_call: TRBV28
cdr3_aa: CASLRSTNYGYTF
cdr3_nt: TGTGCCAGCCTCCGGAGTACGAACTATGGCTACACCTTC

j_call: TRBJ1-2
d_call: -
clone_size: -
v_call: TRBV30
cdr3_aa: CAWWLTGGYTF
cdr3_nt: TGTGCCTGGTGGTTGACAGGCGGCTACACCTTC